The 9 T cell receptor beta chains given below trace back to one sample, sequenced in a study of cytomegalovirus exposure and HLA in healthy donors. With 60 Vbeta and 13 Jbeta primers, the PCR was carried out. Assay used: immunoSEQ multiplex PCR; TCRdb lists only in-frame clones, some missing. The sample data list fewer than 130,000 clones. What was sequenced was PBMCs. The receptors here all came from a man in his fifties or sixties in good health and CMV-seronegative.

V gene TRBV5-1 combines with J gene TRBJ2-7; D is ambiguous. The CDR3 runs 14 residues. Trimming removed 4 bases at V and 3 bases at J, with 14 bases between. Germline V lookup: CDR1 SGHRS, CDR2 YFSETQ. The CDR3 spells CASSQNTPIYEQYF. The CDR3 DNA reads TGCGCCAGCAGCCAAAACACACCGATCTACGAGCAGTACTTC. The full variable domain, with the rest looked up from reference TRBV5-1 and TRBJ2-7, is KAGVTQTPRYLIKTRGQQVTLSCSPISGHRSVSWYQQTPGQGLQFLFEYFSETQRNKGNFPGRFSGRQFSNSRSEMNVSTLELGDSALYLCASSQNTPIYEQYFGPGTRLTVT.

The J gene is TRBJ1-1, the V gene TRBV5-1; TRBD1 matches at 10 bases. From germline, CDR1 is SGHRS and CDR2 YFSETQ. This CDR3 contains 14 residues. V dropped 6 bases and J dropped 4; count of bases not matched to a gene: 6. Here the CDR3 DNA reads TGCGCCAGCACCCCGCGGACAGGGGGCACTGAAGCTTTCTTT. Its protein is CASTPRTGGTEAFF.

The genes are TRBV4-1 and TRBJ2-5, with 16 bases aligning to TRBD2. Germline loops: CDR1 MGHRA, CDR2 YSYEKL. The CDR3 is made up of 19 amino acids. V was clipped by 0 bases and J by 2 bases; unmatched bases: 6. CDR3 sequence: CASSQERGLAGGNQETQYF. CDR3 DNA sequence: TGCGCCAGCAGCCAAGAAAGGGGACTAGCGGGAGGGAATCAAGAGACCCAGTACTTC.

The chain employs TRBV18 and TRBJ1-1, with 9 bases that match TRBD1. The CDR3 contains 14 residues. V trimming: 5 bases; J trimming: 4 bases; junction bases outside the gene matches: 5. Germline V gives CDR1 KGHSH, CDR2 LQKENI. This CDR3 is CASSSDRGFTEAFF. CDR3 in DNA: TGTGCCAGCTCATCAGACAGGGGGTTCACTGAAGCTTTCTTT. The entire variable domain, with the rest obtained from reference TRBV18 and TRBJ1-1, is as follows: NAGVMQNPRHLVRRRGQEARLRCSPMKGHSHVYWYRQLPEEGLKFMVYLQKENIIDESGMPKERFSAEFPKEGPSILRIQQVVRGDSAAYFCASSSDRGFTEAFFGQGTRLTVV.

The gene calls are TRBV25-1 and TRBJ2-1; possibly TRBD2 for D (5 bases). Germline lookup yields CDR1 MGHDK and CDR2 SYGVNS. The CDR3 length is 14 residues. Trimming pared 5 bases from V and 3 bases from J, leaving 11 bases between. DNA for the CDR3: TGTGCCAGCAGTTCTTACCGGGACTACAATGAGCAGTTCTTC. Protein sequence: CASSSYRDYNEQFF.

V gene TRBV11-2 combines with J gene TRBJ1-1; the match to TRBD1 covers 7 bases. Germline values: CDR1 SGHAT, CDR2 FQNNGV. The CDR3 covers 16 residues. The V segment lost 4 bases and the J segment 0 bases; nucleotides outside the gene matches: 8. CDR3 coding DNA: TGTGCCAGCAGCTCCAAAGGGGGCCCCATGAACACTGAAGCTTTCTTT. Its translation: CASSSKGGPMNTEAFF.

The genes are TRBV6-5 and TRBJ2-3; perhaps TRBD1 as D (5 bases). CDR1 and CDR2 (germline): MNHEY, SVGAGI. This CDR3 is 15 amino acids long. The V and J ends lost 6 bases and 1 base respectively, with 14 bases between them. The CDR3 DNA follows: TGTGCCAGCAGAATAACAGGAGAAGGCACAGATACGCAGTATTTT. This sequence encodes CASRITGEGTDTQYF.

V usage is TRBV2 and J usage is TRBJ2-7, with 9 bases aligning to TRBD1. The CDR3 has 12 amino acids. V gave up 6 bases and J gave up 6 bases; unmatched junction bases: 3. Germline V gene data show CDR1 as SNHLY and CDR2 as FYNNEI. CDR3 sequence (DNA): TGTGCCAGCAGCGGGACAGGGCCCGAGCAGTACTTC. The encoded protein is CASSGTGPEQYF.

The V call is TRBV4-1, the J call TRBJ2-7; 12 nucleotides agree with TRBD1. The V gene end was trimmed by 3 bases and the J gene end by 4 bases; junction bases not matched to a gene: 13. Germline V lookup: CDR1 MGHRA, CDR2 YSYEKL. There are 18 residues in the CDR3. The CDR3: CASSHTPRGTGGRYEQYF. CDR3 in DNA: TGCGCCAGCAGCCACACTCCCAGGGGGACAGGGGGCAGGTACGAGCAGTACTTC.